This T cell receptor (beta chain) was found in a study of CXCR3 chemokines and chemotherapy response in bladder cancer. One entry per CDR3 protein results from TCRdb running MiXCR on the PCR reads. The table shows 13,000 or so distinct CDR3 sequences, with roughly an eighth occurring only once. Germline V gene data show CDR1 as MNHEY and CDR2 as SMNVEV (reference sequence). The CDR3 is made up of 15 amino acids. Between the trimmed V and J ends, which lost 2 bases and 0 bases, there was a span of 8 bases. This clonotype was detected many times. This sample was gathered from a patient whose treatment included neoadjuvant chemotherapy. This clonotype was sampled from a human donor with bladder cancer that did not respond to neoadjuvant chemotherapy. The rearrangement uses TRBV27 and TRBJ1-5, with no clear D. This CDR3 reads CASSLAGNSNQPQHF. The DNA for the CDR3 is TGTGCCAGCAGTTTAGCGGGGAATAGCAATCAGCCCCAGCATTTT.